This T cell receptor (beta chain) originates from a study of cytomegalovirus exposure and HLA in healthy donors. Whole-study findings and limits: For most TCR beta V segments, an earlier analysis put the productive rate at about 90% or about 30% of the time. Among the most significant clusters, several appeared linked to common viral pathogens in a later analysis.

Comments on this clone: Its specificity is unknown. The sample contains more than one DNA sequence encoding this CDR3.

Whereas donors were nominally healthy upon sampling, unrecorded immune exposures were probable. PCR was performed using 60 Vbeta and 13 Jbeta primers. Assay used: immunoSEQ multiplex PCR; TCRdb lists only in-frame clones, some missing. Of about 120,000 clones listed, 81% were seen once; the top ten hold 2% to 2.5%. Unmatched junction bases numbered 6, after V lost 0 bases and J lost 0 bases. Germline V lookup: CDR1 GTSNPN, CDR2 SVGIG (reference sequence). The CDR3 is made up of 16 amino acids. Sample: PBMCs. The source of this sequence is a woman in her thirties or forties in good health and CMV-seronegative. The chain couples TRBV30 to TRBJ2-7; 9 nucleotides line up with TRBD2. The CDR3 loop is CAWSVVSGGLSYEQYF. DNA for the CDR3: TGTGCCTGGAGTGTCGTTAGCGGGGGTCTCTCCTACGAGCAGTACTTC. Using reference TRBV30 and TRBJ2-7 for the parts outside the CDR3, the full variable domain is SQTIHQWPATLVQPVGSPLSLECTVEGTSNPNLYWYRQAAGRGLQLLFYSVGIGQISSEVPQNLSASRPQDRQFILSSKKLLLSDSGFYLCAWSVVSGGLSYEQYFGPGTRLTVT.